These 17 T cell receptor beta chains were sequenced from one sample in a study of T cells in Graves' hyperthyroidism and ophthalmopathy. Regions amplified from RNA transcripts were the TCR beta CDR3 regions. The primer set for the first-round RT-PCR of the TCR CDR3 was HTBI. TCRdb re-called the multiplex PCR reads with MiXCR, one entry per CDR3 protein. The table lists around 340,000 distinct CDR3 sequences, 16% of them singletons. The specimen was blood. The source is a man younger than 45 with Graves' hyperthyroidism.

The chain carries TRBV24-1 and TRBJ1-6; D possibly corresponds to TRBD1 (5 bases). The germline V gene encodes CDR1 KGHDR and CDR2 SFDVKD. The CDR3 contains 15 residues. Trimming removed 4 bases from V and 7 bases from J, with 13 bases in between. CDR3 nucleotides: TGTGCCACCAGTGACCATCGGGACGCCAATTCACCCCTCCACTTT. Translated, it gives CATSDHRDANSPLHF.

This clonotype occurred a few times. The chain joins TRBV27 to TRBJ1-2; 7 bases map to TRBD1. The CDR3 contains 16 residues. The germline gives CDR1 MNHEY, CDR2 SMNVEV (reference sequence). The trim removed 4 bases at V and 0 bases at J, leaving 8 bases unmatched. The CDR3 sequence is CASSWVGTEANYGYTF. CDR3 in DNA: TGTGCCAGCAGTTGGGTTGGGACAGAAGCTAACTATGGCTACACCTTC.

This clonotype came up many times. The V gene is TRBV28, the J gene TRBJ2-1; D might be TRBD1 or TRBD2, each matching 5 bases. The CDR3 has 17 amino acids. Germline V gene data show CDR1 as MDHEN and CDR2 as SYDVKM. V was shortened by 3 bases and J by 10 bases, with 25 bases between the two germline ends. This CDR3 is CASSFNPRDQNDREQFF. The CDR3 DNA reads TGTGCCAGCAGTTTCAACCCTCGGGACCAAAACGACCGGGAGCAGTTCTTC.

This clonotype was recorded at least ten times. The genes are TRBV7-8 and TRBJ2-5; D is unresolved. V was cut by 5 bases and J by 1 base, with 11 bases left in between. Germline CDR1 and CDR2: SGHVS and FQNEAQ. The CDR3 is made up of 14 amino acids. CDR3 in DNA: TGTGCCAGCAGCCTTGACACACGCCAAGAGACCCAGTACTTC. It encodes CASSLDTRQETQYF.

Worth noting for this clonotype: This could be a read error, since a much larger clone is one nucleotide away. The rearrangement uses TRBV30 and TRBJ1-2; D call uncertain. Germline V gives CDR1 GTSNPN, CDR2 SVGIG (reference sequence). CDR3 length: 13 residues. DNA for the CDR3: TGTGCCTGGAGTGTTAACCCGGCGGAGGGCTGCACCTTC. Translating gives CAWSVNPAEGCTF.

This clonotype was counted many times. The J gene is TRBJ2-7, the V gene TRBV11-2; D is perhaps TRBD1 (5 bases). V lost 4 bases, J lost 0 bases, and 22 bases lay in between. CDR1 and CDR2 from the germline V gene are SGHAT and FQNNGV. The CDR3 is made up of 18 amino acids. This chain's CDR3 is CASSSSARLQGTSYEQYF. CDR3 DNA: TGTGCCAGCAGCTCCAGTGCCAGGCTTCAGGGAACCTCCTACGAGCAGTACTTC.

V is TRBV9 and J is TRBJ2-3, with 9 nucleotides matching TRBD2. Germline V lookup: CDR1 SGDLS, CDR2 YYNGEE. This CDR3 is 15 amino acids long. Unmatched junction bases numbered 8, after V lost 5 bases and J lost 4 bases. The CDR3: CASRREGALADTQYF. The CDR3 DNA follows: TGTGCCAGCAGGCGGGAGGGGGCGCTTGCAGATACGCAGTATTTT.

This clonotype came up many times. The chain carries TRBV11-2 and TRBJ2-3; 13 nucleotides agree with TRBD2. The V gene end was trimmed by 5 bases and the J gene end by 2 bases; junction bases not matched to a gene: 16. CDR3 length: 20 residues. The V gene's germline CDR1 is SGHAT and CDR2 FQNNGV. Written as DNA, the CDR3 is TGTGCCAGCAGCAGTGATTCGGGACTAGCGGGGAGCTCCCTCACAGATACGCAGTATTTT. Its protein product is CASSSDSGLAGSSLTDTQYF.

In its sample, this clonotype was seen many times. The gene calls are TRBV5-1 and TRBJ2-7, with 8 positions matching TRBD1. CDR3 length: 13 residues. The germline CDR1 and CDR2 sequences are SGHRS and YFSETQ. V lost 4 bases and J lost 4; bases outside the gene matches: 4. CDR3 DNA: TGCGCCAGCAGCCCCTACAGGGGGTACGAGCAGTACTTC. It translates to CASSPYRGYEQYF. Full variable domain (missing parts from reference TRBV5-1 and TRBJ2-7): KAGVTQTPRYLIKTRGQQVTLSCSPISGHRSVSWYQQTPGQGLQFLFEYFSETQRNKGNFPGRFSGRQFSNSRSEMNVSTLELGDSALYLCASSPYRGYEQYFGPGTRLTVT.

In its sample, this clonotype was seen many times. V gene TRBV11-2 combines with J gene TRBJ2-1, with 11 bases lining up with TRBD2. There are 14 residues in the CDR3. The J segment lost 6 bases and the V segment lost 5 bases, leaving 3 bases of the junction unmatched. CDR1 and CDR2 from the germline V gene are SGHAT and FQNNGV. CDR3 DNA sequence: TGTGCCAGCAGCAAACTAGCGGGAGCCAATGAGCAGTTCTTC. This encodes CASSKLAGANEQFF.

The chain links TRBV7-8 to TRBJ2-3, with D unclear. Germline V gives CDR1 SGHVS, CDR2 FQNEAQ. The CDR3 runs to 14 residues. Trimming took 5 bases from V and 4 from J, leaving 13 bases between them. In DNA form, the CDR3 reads TGTGCCAGCAGCCGGGCGAGAACTCCAGATACGCAGTATTTT. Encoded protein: CASSRARTPDTQYF.

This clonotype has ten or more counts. For the CDR3, the DNA is TGCAGTGCCGAACTAGCGGGATCCGCCCGGACCAGGAATGAGCAGTTCTTC. It codes for CSAELAGSARTRNEQFF. The rearrangement joins TRBV20-1 to TRBJ2-1; 10 nucleotides agree with TRBD2. With 6 bases clipped from V and 7 bases from J, the junction kept 18 bases outside the gene matches. Germline CDR1 DFQATT, CDR2 SNEGSKA (reference sequence). This CDR3 region has 17 residues.

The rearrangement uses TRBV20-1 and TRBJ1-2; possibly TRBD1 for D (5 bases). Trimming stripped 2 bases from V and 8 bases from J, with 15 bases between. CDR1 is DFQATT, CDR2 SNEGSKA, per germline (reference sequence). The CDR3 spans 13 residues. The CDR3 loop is CSARPLQGTGYTF. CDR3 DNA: TGCAGTGCTAGACCCCTTCAGGGAACCGGCTACACCTTC.

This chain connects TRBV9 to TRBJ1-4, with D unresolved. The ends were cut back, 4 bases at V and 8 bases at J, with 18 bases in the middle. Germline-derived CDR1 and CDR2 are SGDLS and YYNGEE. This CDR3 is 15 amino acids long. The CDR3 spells CASSPLTGFGEKLFF. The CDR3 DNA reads TGTGCCAGCAGCCCCCTTACGGGGTTCGGAGAAAAACTGTTTTTT.

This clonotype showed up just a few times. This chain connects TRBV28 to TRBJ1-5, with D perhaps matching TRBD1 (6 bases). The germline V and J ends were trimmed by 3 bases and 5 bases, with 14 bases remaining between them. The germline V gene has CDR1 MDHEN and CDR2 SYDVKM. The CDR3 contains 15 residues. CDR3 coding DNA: TGTGCCAGCAGTTTGGGGTGGGGGGCTCATCAGCCCCAGCATTTT. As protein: CASSLGWGAHQPQHF.

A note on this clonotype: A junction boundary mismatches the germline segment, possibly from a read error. CDR3 region: CASSLSVNQPQDF. The CDR3 DNA sequence: TGTGCCAGCAGTTTATCCGTCAATCAGCCCCAGGACTTT. The V gene is TRBV6-2 or TRBV6-3, the J gene TRBJ1-5; no reliable D call. The germline CDR1 and CDR2 sequences are MNHEY and SVGEGT. The CDR3 runs to 13 residues.

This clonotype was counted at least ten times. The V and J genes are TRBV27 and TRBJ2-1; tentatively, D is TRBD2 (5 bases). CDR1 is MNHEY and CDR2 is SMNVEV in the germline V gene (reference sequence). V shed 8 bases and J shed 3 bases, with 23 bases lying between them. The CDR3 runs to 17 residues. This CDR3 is CASRTPRAAPLYNEQFF. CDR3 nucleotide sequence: TGTGCCAGCCGAACACCGCGAGCGGCACCCCTCTACAATGAGCAGTTCTTC.